These 22 T cell receptor beta chains were all obtained from the same sample, sequenced in a study of shared clonotypes between healthy human individuals. Naive CD8 cells comprised CD45RO-negative, CCR7-positively selected cells, excluding terminally differentiated effector memory CD45RA+ cells. The table came from immunoSEQ multiplex PCR; TCRdb's copy has only in-frame clones and leaves some out. Of about 1,900,000 clones in the sample, about 95% are singletons; the top ten hold 1% to 1.5%. The sample was naive CD8+ T cells sorted from blood. All receptors come from a man younger than 30 in good health.

This chain links TRBV30 with TRBJ2-1; 8 nucleotides align to TRBD2. V was pared by 0 bases and J by 6 bases, with 4 bases of the junction left unmatched. The CDR3 is 14 amino acids. From germline, CDR1 is GTSNPN and CDR2 SVGIG (reference sequence). The CDR3 DNA sequence: TGTGCCTGGAGTGTCACTAGCGGTTCCAATGAGCAGTTCTTC. Translated, it gives CAWSVTSGSNEQFF.

The chain links TRBV5-4 to TRBJ2-1; 8 nucleotides align to TRBD2. The CDR3 consists of 16 residues. V was clipped by 3 bases and J by 2 bases; unmatched bases: 7. In germline, CDR1 is SGHNT, CDR2 YYREEE (reference sequence). Here the CDR3 reads CASSWEPGLAYNEQFF. CDR3 bases: TGTGCCAGCAGCTGGGAGCCGGGACTAGCCTACAATGAGCAGTTCTTC. Full variable domain (remainder filled in from reference TRBV5-4 and TRBJ2-1): ETGVTQSPTHLIKTRGQQVTLRCSSQSGHNTVSWYQQALGQGPQFIFQYYREEENGRGNFPPRFSGLQFPNYSSELNVNALELDDSALYLCASSWEPGLAYNEQFFGPGTRLTVL.

The chain has TRBV30 and TRBJ2-7; no clear D. The CDR3 runs 12 residues. From germline, CDR1 is GTSNPN and CDR2 SVGIG (reference sequence). Trimming removed 1 base from V and 5 bases from J, with 9 bases in between. The CDR3 spells CAWSALSNEQYF. CDR3 nucleotide sequence: TGTGCCTGGAGTGCCCTAAGCAACGAGCAGTACTTC.

The chain links TRBV30 to TRBJ2-4, with TRBD2 matching 9 bases. Germline CDR1 and CDR2: GTSNPN and SVGIG (reference sequence). This CDR3 spans 16 amino acids. Trimming cost V 2 bases and J 6 bases; bases outside gene matches: 11. This CDR3 reads CAWSHGAGGHGNIQYF. In nucleotides, the CDR3 is TGTGCCTGGAGTCACGGGGCGGGGGGGCACGGAAACATTCAGTACTTC.

The chain couples TRBV7-9 to TRBJ2-7; either TRBD1 or TRBD2 may supply D (6 bases each). The CDR3 loop spans 15 amino acids. Trimming pared 6 bases from V and 3 bases from J, leaving 18 bases between. Germline-derived CDR1 and CDR2 are SEHNR and FQNEAQ (reference sequence). CDR3: CASSPSGGPYYEQYF. The CDR3 DNA is TGTGCCAGCAGTCCGTCCGGGGGCCCCTACTACGAGCAGTACTTC.

Notes on this clone: The same CDR3 is also encoded by other DNA sequences in this sample. The J gene is TRBJ2-7, the V gene TRBV19, with D unresolved. Trimming left V 6 bases short and J 2 bases short, with 11 bases between. The CDR3 spans 13 residues. CDR1 LNHDA and CDR2 SQIVND come from the germline V gene (reference sequence). The CDR3 nucleotides are TGTGCCAGTAGCCCGGGCAGAACCTACGAGCAGTACTTC. This codes for CASSPGRTYEQYF.

The CDR3 sequence is CASSQTGAYEQYF. CDR3 bases: TGCGCCAGCAGCCAGACAGGGGCCTACGAGCAGTACTTC. The V gene is TRBV5-1, the J gene TRBJ2-7; 8 bases map to TRBD1. There are 13 residues in the CDR3. The germline V gene encodes CDR1 SGHRS and CDR2 YFSETQ. Trimming at V came to 4 bases and at J to 2 bases, leaving 2 bases not matched to a gene. Based on the CDR3 plus reference TRBV5-1 and TRBJ2-7, the full variable domain is KAGVTQTPRYLIKTRGQQVTLSCSPISGHRSVSWYQQTPGQGLQFLFEYFSETQRNKGNFPGRFSGRQFSNSRSEMNVSTLELGDSALYLCASSQTGAYEQYFGPGTRLTVT.

The CDR3 nucleotides are TGCGCCAGCAGCCAAGTCCAGTTCACTGAAGCTTTCTTT. Translation: CASSQVQFTEAFF. The J gene is TRBJ1-1, the V gene TRBV4-3; no reliable D call. This CDR3 is built from 13 residues. Per the germline V gene, CDR1 is LGHNA and CDR2 is YSLEER. The V and J ends lost 1 base and 4 bases respectively, with 7 bases between them.

This clone was observed a few times. The rearrangement uses TRBV9 and TRBJ1-1, with unresolved D. Germline V gene data show CDR1 as SGDLS and CDR2 as YYNGEE. The CDR3 contains 13 residues. V lost 6 bases, J lost 1 base, and 10 bases lay in between. The CDR3 DNA follows: TGTGCCAGCAACCCCAACCCGAACACTGAAGCTTTCTTT. Encoded protein: CASNPNPNTEAFF. The full variable domain, rest sourced from reference TRBV9 and TRBJ1-1, is DSGVTQTPKHLITATGQRVTLRCSPRSGDLSVYWYQQSLDQGLQFLIQYYNGEERAKGNILERFSAQQFPDLHSELNLSSLELGDSALYFCASNPNPNTEAFFGQGTRLTVV.

As DNA, the CDR3 is TGCGCCAGCAGCCAAGATCCTGGATCGGGGTACGAGCAGTACTTC. Translated, it gives CASSQDPGSGYEQYF. The gene calls are TRBV4-3 and TRBJ2-7; TRBD2 might be the D (5 bases). Germline assignment: CDR1 LGHNA and CDR2 YSLEER. V was trimmed by 0 bases and J by 4 bases, leaving 13 bases between them. This CDR3 spans 15 amino acids.

J is TRBJ2-7 and V is TRBV11-2, with 10 bases fitting TRBD2. Unmatched junction bases numbered 10, after V lost 1 base and J lost 7 bases. There are 16 residues in the CDR3. Germline V gives CDR1 SGHAT, CDR2 FQNNGV. CDR3: CASSLGASGRAQEQYF. The CDR3 DNA sequence: TGTGCCAGCAGCTTAGGGGCTAGCGGGAGAGCACAGGAGCAGTACTTC.

This clone was counted once. The CDR3 loop reads CASSQDEAGGPDEQFF. DNA of the CDR3: TGTGCCAGCAGCCAAGACGAAGCGGGGGGGCCGGATGAGCAGTTCTTC. The V call is TRBV4-2, the J call TRBJ2-1; 10 nucleotides align to TRBD2. With 0 bases clipped from V and 8 bases from J, the junction kept 7 bases outside the gene matches. This CDR3 contains 16 residues. Germline V lookup: CDR1 LGHNA, CDR2 YNFKEQ.

The V and J genes are TRBV6-1 and TRBJ2-7, with a possible D match to TRBD1 (6 bases). Germline CDR1 MNHNS, CDR2 SASEGT. The CDR3 spans 13 residues. Trimming took 9 bases from V and 0 from J, leaving 12 bases between them. CDR3 DNA sequence: TGTGCCAGTGGACAGCGAAGCTCCTACGAGCAGTACTTC. Encoded protein: CASGQRSSYEQYF.

Regarding this clone: This CDR3 is also generated by other DNA sequences in the sample. V is TRBV9 and J is TRBJ2-7, with 7 bases lining up with TRBD2. The CDR3 loop spans 14 amino acids. V was clipped by 2 bases and J by 4 bases; unmatched bases: 6. CDR1 and CDR2 (germline): SGDLS, YYNGEE. CDR3: CASSVGGSAYEQYF. Here the CDR3 DNA reads TGTGCCAGCAGCGTTGGCGGGAGCGCGTACGAGCAGTACTTC. Full variable domain (outside the CDR3, taken from reference TRBV9 and TRBJ2-7): DSGVTQTPKHLITATGQRVTLRCSPRSGDLSVYWYQQSLDQGLQFLIQYYNGEERAKGNILERFSAQQFPDLHSELNLSSLELGDSALYFCASSVGGSAYEQYFGPGTRLTVT.

This clone was observed a single time. The genes are TRBV6-5 and TRBJ1-2; D call uncertain. The CDR3 is made up of 12 amino acids. The V end was cut by 2 bases, the J end by 3 bases, with 4 bases between. Per the germline V gene, CDR1 is MNHEY and CDR2 is SVGAGI. CDR3 sequence reads: CASSYNDYGYTF. CDR3 nucleotide sequence: TGTGCCAGCAGTTACAACGACTATGGCTACACCTTC.

This chain uses TRBV4-1 with TRBJ1-2; D remains ambiguous. CDR1 is MGHRA and CDR2 is YSYEKL in the germline V gene. V was clipped by 3 bases and J by 1 base, with 12 bases between them. The CDR3 consists of 15 residues. CDR3 protein: CASSQGQEVNYGYTF. The CDR3 DNA sequence: TGCGCCAGCAGCCAGGGCCAGGAGGTTAACTATGGCTACACCTTC.

This chain connects TRBV28 to TRBJ1-5, with a possible D match to TRBD1 (5 bases). Between the trimmed V and J ends, which lost 3 bases and 0 bases, there was a span of 9 bases. Germline V gives CDR1 MDHEN, CDR2 SYDVKM. The CDR3 is 15 amino acids. CDR3: CASSLGGVSNQPQHF. The CDR3 DNA is TGTGCCAGCAGTTTGGGAGGGGTTAGCAATCAGCCCCAGCATTTT.

The rearrangement uses TRBV7-9 and TRBJ1-2; D remains ambiguous. Looked up from germline, CDR1 is SEHNR and CDR2 is FQNEAQ (reference sequence). With 4 bases removed from V and 2 bases from J, the gap between germline ends came to 14 bases. This CDR3 contains 15 residues. CDR3 residues: CASSSLDVGNYGYTF. CDR3 in DNA: TGTGCCAGCAGCTCTCTGGATGTGGGGAACTATGGCTACACCTTC.

The V gene is TRBV29-1, the J gene TRBJ2-7; D gene uncertain. The CDR3 runs 13 residues. Trimming took off 1 base at V and 4 bases at J, with 11 bases between the two ends. CDR1 is SQVTM and CDR2 is ANQGSEA in the germline V gene. CDR3 region: CSVEGQKTYEQYF. The CDR3 bases are TGCAGCGTTGAAGGCCAGAAGACTTACGAGCAGTACTTC.

The chain recombines TRBV19 with TRBJ2-7; D unresolved. CDR1 and CDR2 (germline): LNHDA, SQIVND (reference sequence). CDR3 size: 16 residues. V was trimmed by 3 bases and J by 6 bases, leaving 21 bases between them. The CDR3 loop reads CASSIIFPDGTREQYF. The DNA of the CDR3 is TGTGCCAGTAGTATCATCTTTCCAGACGGCACGCGCGAGCAGTACTTC. The full variable domain, in which reference TRBV19 and TRBJ2-7 provide the parts outside the CDR3, is DGGITQSPKYLFRKEGQNVTLSCEQNLNHDAMYWYRQDPGQGLRLIYYSQIVNDFQKGDIAEGYSVSREKKESFPLTVTSAQKNPTAFYLCASSIIFPDGTREQYFGPGTRLTVT.

J is TRBJ2-7 and V is TRBV5-1, with 8 bases matching TRBD1. Germline CDR1 reads SGHRS; CDR2 reads YFSETQ. The trim removed 2 bases at V and 5 bases at J, leaving 6 bases unmatched. This CDR3 has 14 residues. CDR3: CASSLAGGFDEQYF. The DNA of the CDR3 is TGCGCCAGCAGCTTAGCAGGGGGCTTCGACGAGCAGTACTTC. Using reference TRBV5-1 and TRBJ2-7 for the parts outside the CDR3, the full variable domain is KAGVTQTPRYLIKTRGQQVTLSCSPISGHRSVSWYQQTPGQGLQFLFEYFSETQRNKGNFPGRFSGRQFSNSRSEMNVSTLELGDSALYLCASSLAGGFDEQYFGPGTRLTVT.

V is TRBV6-6 and J is TRBJ2-2; D ambiguous. Trimming cost V 6 bases and J 3 bases, with 8 bases left between them. This CDR3 has 13 amino acids. Germline CDR1 is MNHNY and CDR2 is SVGAGI (reference sequence). The CDR3: CASSRLHTGELFF. The CDR3 DNA follows: TGTGCCAGCAGCCGCCTGCACACCGGGGAGCTGTTTTTT.